A single sample is the source of the 19 T cell receptor beta chains below, sequenced in a study of CD8+CD57+ T cells in acquired aplastic anemia. The authors sequenced patients whose flow cytometry had shown CD8+CD57+ cell expansion. The study profiled TCR beta VDJ and CDR3 using genomic DNA as template. In TCRdb, the reads were re-called with MiXCR into one record per CDR3 protein. The sample has around 80,000 distinct CDR3 sequences, 70% seen once. Sequenced material: sorted CD4+, CD8+, or CD8+CD57+ T cells (not recorded which) from PBMCs. The receptors were gathered from a human donor with aplastic anemia.

The V call is TRBV24-1, the J call TRBJ2-1; weak D call: TRBD2 (7 bases). Trimming took off 9 bases at V and 4 bases at J, with 15 bases between the two ends. The germline V gene encodes CDR1 KGHDR and CDR2 SFDVKD. This CDR3 contains 14 residues. The CDR3 sequence is CATSKGGEYNEQFF. The CDR3 DNA is TGTGCCACCTCTAAGGGGGGGGAATACAATGAGCAGTTCTTC.

This sequence joins TRBV7-9 and TRBJ1-1; D gene unclear. The CDR3 runs 14 residues. The germline V and J ends were trimmed by 1 base and 4 bases, with 10 bases remaining between them. In germline, CDR1 is SEHNR, CDR2 FQNEAQ (reference sequence). CDR3 loop: CASSLGQTSTEAFF. In DNA, the CDR3 is TGTGCCAGCAGCTTAGGCCAGACCAGCACTGAAGCTTTCTTT.

Comments on this clonotype: The junction departs from germline at one end; a sequencing error may be responsible. This rearrangement joins TRBV5-6 to TRBJ1-6; D is ambiguous. This CDR3 contains 17 residues. Germline-derived CDR1 and CDR2 are SGHDT and YYEEEE. CDR3 region: CTSSWGAQSSYNSPLHF. The DNA of the CDR3 is TGTACCAGCAGCTGGGGAGCCCAGAGCTCCTATAATTCACCCCTCCACTTT.

The chain joins TRBV2 to TRBJ1-1; D may be TRBD1 (5 bases). The CDR3 is made up of 13 amino acids. Germline V gives CDR1 SNHLY, CDR2 FYNNEI. V dropped 4 bases and J dropped 10 bases, with 16 bases sitting between them. CDR3 sequence: CASSAGTSPRAFF. In nucleotides, the CDR3 is TGTGCCAGCAGTGCGGGGACCTCGCCGAGAGCTTTCTTT.

The V call is TRBV29-1, the J call TRBJ1-5; D is unclear. V lost 3 bases and J 6 bases, leaving 12 bases between the germline ends. CDR3 length: 13 amino acids. Germline V lookup: CDR1 SQVTM, CDR2 ANQGSEA. CDR3: CSVDGGKGQPQHF. As DNA, the CDR3 is TGCAGCGTTGACGGAGGGAAAGGTCAGCCCCAGCATTTT.

The chain links TRBV7-2 to TRBJ1-2; a weak D match, TRBD1 (6 bases). Germline loops: CDR1 SGHTA, CDR2 FQGNSA. V gave up 5 bases and J gave up 4 bases, with 11 bases separating them. The CDR3 has 13 residues. DNA of the CDR3: TGTGCCAGCAGCCGCGGGGGCACCTATGGCTACACCTTC. This sequence encodes CASSRGGTYGYTF.

The chain couples TRBV7-2 to TRBJ1-3; D remains ambiguous. The CDR3 has 12 residues. Trimming stripped 6 bases from V and 4 bases from J, with 7 bases between. Germline V gene data show CDR1 as SGHTA and CDR2 as FQGNSA. CDR3 bases: TGTGCCAGCAGACCATGGGGAAACACCATATATTTT. This sequence encodes CASRPWGNTIYF.

In this sample, this clonotype turned up once. This chain joins TRBV25-1 and TRBJ2-7, with a possible D match to TRBD2 (5 bases). The CDR3 spans 16 residues. Germline values: CDR1 MGHDK, CDR2 SYGVNS. V was trimmed by 3 bases and J by 0 bases, leaving 15 bases between them. The CDR3: CASSDLGGSDSYEQYF. The DNA for the CDR3 is TGTGCCAGCAGTGACCTGGGTGGTAGCGACTCCTACGAGCAGTACTTC.

This clonotype was counted a few times. The chain links TRBV7-2 to TRBJ2-7; TRBD2 aligns across 10 bases. This CDR3 contains 12 residues. Per the germline V gene, CDR1 is SGHTA and CDR2 is FQGNSA. With 3 bases clipped from V and 7 bases from J, the junction kept 0 bases outside the gene matches. CDR3 sequence: CASSFSGREQYF. The CDR3 DNA reads as TGTGCCAGCAGCTTTAGCGGGAGGGAGCAGTACTTC.

V gene TRBV30 combines with J gene TRBJ2-1, with 15 bases lining up with TRBD2. In germline, CDR1 is GTSNPN, CDR2 SVGIG (reference sequence). This CDR3 spans 15 amino acids. The V segment lost 3 bases and the J segment 14 bases; nucleotides outside the gene matches: 11. Written as DNA, the CDR3 is TGTGCCTGGAGACCAACCGGGACTAGCGGGAGGTATAAGTTCTTC. Amino acid sequence: CAWRPTGTSGRYKFF.

Worth noting for this clonotype: One end of the junction fails to match germline, which may point to a read error. The chain is built from TRBV19 and TRBJ1-1; a weak D match, TRBD1 (5 bases). Per the germline V gene, CDR1 is LNHDA and CDR2 is SQIVND (reference sequence). The CDR3 runs 13 residues. The CDR3 is CASSRGPNTEALF. CDR3 nucleotides: TGTGCCAGTAGTCGGGGCCCGAACACTGAAGCTTTATTT.

This clonotype came up a few times. The rearrangement uses TRBV2 and TRBJ2-7; unclear D gene. The germline CDR1 and CDR2 sequences are SNHLY and FYNNEI. CDR3 length: 13 residues. Trimming took 1 base from V and 0 from J, leaving 4 bases between them. This CDR3 reads CASSEGGSYEQYF. The CDR3 region has the DNA TGTGCCAGCAGTGAAGGAGGCTCCTACGAGCAGTACTTC. Looking up the rest from reference TRBV2 and TRBJ2-7 gives the full variable domain: EPEVTQTPSHQVTQMGQEVILRCVPISNHLYFYWYRQILGQKVEFLVSFYNNEISEKSEIFDDQFSVERPDGSNFTLKIRSTKLEDSAMYFCASSEGGSYEQYFGPGTRLTVT.

This clonotype was recorded a few times. The rearrangement joins TRBV20-1 to TRBJ2-3; 7 bases fit TRBD2. CDR1 is DFQATT, CDR2 SNEGSKA, per germline (reference sequence). This CDR3 has 19 amino acids. V gave up 2 bases and J gave up 0 bases; unmatched junction bases: 17. The CDR3 DNA reads TGCAGTGCTAGATCCTCCCTTTTGACTAGCCGAATAAGCACAGATACGCAGTATTTT. The encoded protein is CSARSSLLTSRISTDTQYF.

This chain joins TRBV25-1 and TRBJ2-7; 8 bases agree with TRBD2. The J segment lost 12 bases and the V segment lost 6 bases, leaving 13 bases of the junction unmatched. Per the germline V gene, CDR1 is MGHDK and CDR2 is SYGVNS. This CDR3 comprises 13 residues. The CDR3 here is CASRETSDSVPYF. The CDR3 DNA is TGTGCCAGCAGGGAGACTAGCGATTCAGTCCCGTACTTC.

The chain carries TRBV19 and TRBJ2-1, with 7 nucleotides matching TRBD1. This CDR3 has 14 residues. V was clipped by 3 bases and J by 7 bases; unmatched bases: 6. Per the germline V gene, CDR1 is LNHDA and CDR2 is SQIVND (reference sequence). Here the CDR3 DNA reads TGTGCCAGTAGTATCGACAGGGTATTGAATGAGCAGTTCTTC. Protein product: CASSIDRVLNEQFF.

The chain uses TRBV11-3 and TRBJ2-1; D is possibly TRBD2 (7 bases). The CDR3 has 13 residues. The ends were cut back, 6 bases at V and 7 bases at J, with 13 bases in the middle. Per germline, CDR1 SGHNT and CDR2 YENEEA. Here the CDR3 reads CASRGGGGNEQFF. CDR3 sequence (DNA): TGTGCCAGCAGGGGGGGAGGGGGAAATGAGCAGTTCTTC.

For this clonotype: Since the CDR3 does not end with the conserved phenylalanine or tryptophan, this likely comes from a read error. V usage is TRBV2 and J usage is TRBJ1-5, with D possibly TRBD1 on 5 matching bases. Looked up from germline, CDR1 is SNHLY and CDR2 is FYNNEI. Trimming cost V 1 base and J 8 bases, with 6 bases left between them. This CDR3 has 12 residues. In nucleotides, the CDR3 is TGTGCCAGCAGTGAAGTCAGGGAGCCCCAGCATCTT. It translates to CASSEVREPQHL.

This chain links TRBV4-2 with TRBJ2-6; a weak D match, TRBD2 (6 bases). Germline CDR1 and CDR2: LGHNA and YNFKEQ. Trimming removed 1 base from V and 2 bases from J, with 9 bases in between. The CDR3 is 16 residues long. CDR3 in amino acids: CASSQGRGTGANVLTF. CDR3 nucleotide sequence: TGTGCCAGCAGCCAAGGTCGGGGGACTGGGGCCAACGTCCTGACTTTC.

This clonotype was found many times. V is TRBV11-2 and J is TRBJ2-7; the D is unclear. This CDR3 contains 14 residues. Germline V gene data show CDR1 as SGHAT and CDR2 as FQNNGV. Trimming cost V 5 bases and J 6 bases, with 17 bases left between them. The CDR3 DNA reads TGTGCCAGCAGCGGGCGCCAAGCTGGTGGCGAGCAGTACTTC. Residues: CASSGRQAGGEQYF.